One and the same sample provided the 12 T cell receptor beta chains below, sequenced in a study of blood T cell repertoires in COVID-19. This table comes from immunoSEQ multiplex PCR, and its TCRdb copy is limited to in-frame clones, with some not included. Seen here are around 99,000 clones, around 80% observed once, and the top ten hold under 8%. Input material: peripheral blood. Receptors were obtained from a woman aged 80 or over with active or convalescent COVID-19.

The chain has TRBV28 and TRBJ1-5, with D uncertain. Germline CDR1 is MDHEN and CDR2 is SYDVKM. V dropped 4 bases and J dropped 1 base, with 11 bases sitting between them. CDR3 length: 15 residues. The CDR3 bases are TGTGCCAGCAGTTATGGAGGGTTAAGCAATCAGCCCCAGCATTTT. This translates into CASSYGGLSNQPQHF.

V usage is TRBV10-3 and J usage is TRBJ2-1; 13 positions agree with TRBD2. This CDR3 region has 18 residues. The germline V gene has CDR1 ENHRY and CDR2 SYGVKD. Trimming cost V 0 bases and J 7 bases; bases outside gene matches: 9. The CDR3 reads CAISESNRLAGGGNEQFF. In DNA, the CDR3 is TGTGCCATCAGTGAGTCTAATAGACTAGCGGGAGGTGGGAATGAGCAGTTCTTC.

The genes are TRBV19 and TRBJ1-1, with TRBD1 as a possible D gene (6 bases). The germline CDR1 and CDR2 sequences are LNHDA and SQIVND (reference sequence). Deletions cut 6 bases from V and 1 base from J, with 9 bases between. The CDR3 loop spans 13 amino acids. In nucleotides, the CDR3 is TGTGCCAGTAGGACAGGCCCGAACACTGAAGCTTTCTTT. This translates into CASRTGPNTEAFF. The variable domain in full, completed from reference TRBV19 and TRBJ1-1, reads DGGITQSPKYLFRKEGQNVTLSCEQNLNHDAMYWYRQDPGQGLRLIYYSQIVNDFQKGDIAEGYSVSREKKESFPLTVTSAQKNPTAFYLCASRTGPNTEAFFGQGTRLTVV.

The chain recombines TRBV10-1 with TRBJ2-3, with D possibly TRBD1 on 6 matching bases. CDR3 length: 16 amino acids. V shed 1 base and J shed 7 bases, with 18 bases lying between them. Germline V gives CDR1 WNHNN, CDR2 SYGVQD (reference sequence). The CDR3 nucleotides read TGCGCCAGCAGTGAGTACAGGGTTGGAGCACAAAATACGCAGTATTTT. Translated: CASSEYRVGAQNTQYF.

This clone appeared a few times. This chain uses TRBV18 with TRBJ1-5; D may be TRBD1 (6 bases). From germline, CDR1 is KGHSH and CDR2 LQKENI. The CDR3 runs to 14 residues. Trimming cost V 8 bases and J 2 bases, with 13 bases left between them. CDR3 DNA sequence: TGTGCCAGCAACTCACAGGGCGGCAATCAGCCCCAGCATTTT. Protein product: CASNSQGGNQPQHF.

The chain joins TRBV19 to TRBJ2-3, with TRBD2 matching 7 bases. Per the germline V gene, CDR1 is LNHDA and CDR2 is SQIVND (reference sequence). This CDR3 spans 16 amino acids. V lost 1 base, J lost 5 bases, and 9 bases stayed unmatched. The DNA for the CDR3 is TGTGCCAGTAGTATAGCCACGGGGGGTTCAGGAGATACGCAGTATTTT. It is translated as CASSIATGGSGDTQYF.

V gene TRBV29-1 combines with J gene TRBJ2-2; TRBD1 agrees at 8 bases. After removal of 0 bases from V and 6 bases from J, the junction contained 12 bases not matched to a gene. This CDR3 is built from 17 residues. Germline V gene data show CDR1 as SQVTM and CDR2 as ANQGSEA. CDR3 protein: CSVEDPQGQGGAGELFF. The DNA of the CDR3 is TGCAGCGTTGAAGATCCTCAAGGACAGGGAGGAGCCGGGGAGCTGTTTTTT.

This sequence joins TRBV7-8 and TRBJ2-5; 9 bases are a match to TRBD1. The CDR3 contains 14 residues. CDR1 and CDR2 from the germline V gene are SGHVS and FQNEAQ. The V and J ends lost 8 bases and 2 bases, in that order; junction bases with no gene match: 6. The CDR3 sequence is CASAGTGRQETQYF. The CDR3 DNA reads as TGTGCCAGCGCGGGGACAGGGCGACAAGAGACCCAGTACTTC.

In this sample, this clone turned up many times. J is TRBJ1-4 and V is TRBV7-2; 8 bases align to TRBD1. V was pared by 8 bases and J by 6 bases, with 11 bases of the junction left unmatched. The V gene's germline CDR1 is SGHTA and CDR2 FQGNSA. This CDR3 contains 15 residues. As DNA, the CDR3 is TGTGCCAGCTTGAAGGGCAGGGGGCTGGATGAAAAACTGTTTTTT. Amino acid sequence: CASLKGRGLDEKLFF.

V and J are TRBV7-9 and TRBJ2-3, with TRBD2 matching over 7 bases. The germline V gene has CDR1 SEHNR and CDR2 FQNEAQ (reference sequence). The CDR3 loop spans 13 amino acids. V dropped 7 bases and J dropped 0; count of bases not matched to a gene: 1. Written as DNA, the CDR3 is TGTGCCAGCATGGGAGGGAGCACAGATACGCAGTATTTT. It codes for CASMGGSTDTQYF.

The chain has TRBV6-1 and TRBJ1-5; the match to TRBD1 covers 8 bases. CDR1 is MNHNS, CDR2 SASEGT, per germline. This CDR3 has 16 residues. Unmatched junction bases numbered 3, after V lost 2 bases and J lost 0 bases. CDR3 DNA sequence: TGTGCCAGCAGTGAACAGGGGGCCCTTAGCAATCAGCCCCAGCATTTT. This sequence encodes CASSEQGALSNQPQHF.

This clone was observed a few times. CDR3 in DNA: TGTGCCAGCAGTAGCGGGAGTTACAATGAGCAGTTCTTC. The encoded protein is CASSSGSYNEQFF. The chain combines TRBV7-3 with TRBJ2-1; TRBD2 agrees at 9 bases. Trimming removed 6 bases from V and 4 bases from J; junction bases left unmatched: 1. The V gene's germline CDR1 is SGHTA and CDR2 FQGTGA. The CDR3 runs 13 residues.